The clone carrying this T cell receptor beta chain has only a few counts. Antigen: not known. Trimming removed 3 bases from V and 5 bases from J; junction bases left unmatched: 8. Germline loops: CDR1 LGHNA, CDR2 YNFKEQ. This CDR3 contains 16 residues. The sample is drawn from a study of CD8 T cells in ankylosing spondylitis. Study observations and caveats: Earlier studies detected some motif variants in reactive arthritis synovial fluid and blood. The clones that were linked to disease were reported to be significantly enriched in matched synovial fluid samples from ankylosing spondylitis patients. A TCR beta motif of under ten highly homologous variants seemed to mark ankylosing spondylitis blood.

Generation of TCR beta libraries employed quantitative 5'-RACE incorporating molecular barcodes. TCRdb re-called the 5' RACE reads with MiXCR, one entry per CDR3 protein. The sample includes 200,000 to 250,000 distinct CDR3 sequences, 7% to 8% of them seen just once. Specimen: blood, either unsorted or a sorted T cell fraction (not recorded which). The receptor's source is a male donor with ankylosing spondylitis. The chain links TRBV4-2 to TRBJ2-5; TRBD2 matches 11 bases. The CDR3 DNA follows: TGTGCCAGCAGCCAGTTAGCGGGAGGGCCCTTGGAGACCCAGTACTTC. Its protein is CASSQLAGGPLETQYF.